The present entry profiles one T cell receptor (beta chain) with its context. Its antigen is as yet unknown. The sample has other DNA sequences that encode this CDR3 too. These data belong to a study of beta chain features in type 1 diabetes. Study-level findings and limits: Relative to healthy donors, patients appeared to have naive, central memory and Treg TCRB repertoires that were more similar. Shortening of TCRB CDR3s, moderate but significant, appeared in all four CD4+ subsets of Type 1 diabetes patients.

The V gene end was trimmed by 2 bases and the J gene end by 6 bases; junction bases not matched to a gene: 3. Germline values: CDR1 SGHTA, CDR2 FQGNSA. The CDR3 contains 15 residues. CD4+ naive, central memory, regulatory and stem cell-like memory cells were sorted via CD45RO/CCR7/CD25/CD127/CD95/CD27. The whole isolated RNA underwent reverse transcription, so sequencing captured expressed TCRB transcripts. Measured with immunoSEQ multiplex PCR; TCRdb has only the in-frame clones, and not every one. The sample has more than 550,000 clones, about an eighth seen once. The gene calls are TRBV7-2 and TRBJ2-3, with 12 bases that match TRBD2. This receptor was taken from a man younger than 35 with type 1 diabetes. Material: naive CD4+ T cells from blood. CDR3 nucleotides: TGTGCCAGCAGCTTACTAGCGGGAGGGCCGGATACGCAGTATTTT. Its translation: CASSLLAGGPDTQYF.